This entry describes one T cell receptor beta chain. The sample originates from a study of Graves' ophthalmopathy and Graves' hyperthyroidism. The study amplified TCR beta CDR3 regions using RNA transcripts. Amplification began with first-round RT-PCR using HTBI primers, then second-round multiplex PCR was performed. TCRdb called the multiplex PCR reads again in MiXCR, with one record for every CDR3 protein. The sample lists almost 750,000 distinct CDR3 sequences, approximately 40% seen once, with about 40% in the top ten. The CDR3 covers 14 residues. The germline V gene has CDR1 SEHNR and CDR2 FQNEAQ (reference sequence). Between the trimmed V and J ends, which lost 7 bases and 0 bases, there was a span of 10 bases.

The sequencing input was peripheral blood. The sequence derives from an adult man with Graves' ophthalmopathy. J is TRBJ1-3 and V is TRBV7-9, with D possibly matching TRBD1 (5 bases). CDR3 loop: CASTNRISGNTIYF. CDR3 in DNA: TGTGCCAGCACCAACAGGATCTCTGGAAACACCATATATTTT.